These 11 T cell receptor beta chains were all obtained from the same sample, sequenced in a study of Tregs in tolerant kidney transplant recipients. Their recognized antigens are unknown. The data were produced by immunoSEQ multiplex PCR, yet TCRdb's version contains in-frame clones alone and is incomplete. This repertoire shows thousands of clones, more than 40% found once; its top ten account for less than 6.5%. What was sequenced was CD4+ T cells from blood cultured with allogeneic cells. The receptor set was obtained from a human donor in good health.

This clone was detected a few times. This chain connects TRBV5-1 to TRBJ2-3; D gene uncertain. CDR1 is SGHRS, CDR2 YFSETQ, per germline. V lost 3 bases and J 10 bases, leaving 12 bases between the germline ends. CDR3 length equals 12 residues. The CDR3 DNA reads TGCGCCAGCAGCTATGACGGCCCTCCGCAGTATTTT. This codes for CASSYDGPPQYF.

V and J are TRBV7-3 and TRBJ2-5; 7 bases map to TRBD2. Germline loops: CDR1 SGHTA, CDR2 FQGTGA. V shed 3 bases, J shed 2 bases, and the junction held 6 bases outside the gene matches. The CDR3 extends over 15 amino acids. The CDR3 here is CASSFTSGVQETQYF. CDR3 sequence (DNA): TGTGCCAGCAGCTTTACCAGCGGGGTACAAGAGACCCAGTACTTC.

The rearrangement joins TRBV6-5 to TRBJ2-7, with 10 bases lining up with TRBD1. Germline CDR1 is MNHEY and CDR2 is SVGAGI. The CDR3 covers 15 residues. Trimming at V came to 6 bases and at J to 3 bases, leaving 8 bases not matched to a gene. CDR3 bases: TGTGCCAGCAGCAGCCCCGGGACAGGGGTCTACGAGCAGTACTTC. This codes for CASSSPGTGVYEQYF.

This clone has more than one count but fewer than ten. The chain uses TRBV7-2 and TRBJ2-3, with D maybe TRBD1 (6 bases). Germline V gene sequence: CDR1 SGHTA, CDR2 FQGNSA. CDR3 length: 14 residues. V lost 2 bases to trimming and J lost 1 base, with 7 bases between them. The CDR3 here is CASSLNRGTDTQYF. CDR3 bases: TGTGCCAGCAGCTTAAACAGGGGCACAGATACGCAGTATTTT.

Many counts were recorded for this clone. This rearrangement joins TRBV18 to TRBJ1-6; no definite D call. The V gene lost 2 bases and the J gene lost 10 bases, with 9 bases spanning the gap. The CDR3 loop spans 13 amino acids. Germline V CDR1 and CDR2: KGHSH, LQKENI. CDR3: CASSPNPDSPLHF. The DNA for the CDR3 is TGTGCCAGCTCACCAAATCCGGACTCACCCCTCCACTTT.

This clone was counted between two and nine times. This chain connects TRBV5-1 to TRBJ1-4; D gene unclear. CDR1 is SGHRS and CDR2 is YFSETQ in the germline V gene. Between the trimmed V and J ends, which lost 3 bases and 8 bases, there was a span of 11 bases. This CDR3 comprises 13 residues. For the CDR3, the DNA is TGCGCCAGCAGCTCTGGGCTCGGGGAAAAACTGTTTTTT. It encodes CASSSGLGEKLFF. Looking up the rest from reference TRBV5-1 and TRBJ1-4 gives the full variable domain: KAGVTQTPRYLIKTRGQQVTLSCSPISGHRSVSWYQQTPGQGLQFLFEYFSETQRNKGNFPGRFSGRQFSNSRSEMNVSTLELGDSALYLCASSSGLGEKLFFGSGTQLSVL.

The V gene is TRBV18, the J gene TRBJ1-5; D is unresolved. The CDR3 sequence is 14 residues long. From germline, CDR1 is KGHSH and CDR2 LQKENI. V shed 1 base and J shed 7 bases, with 11 bases lying between them. The CDR3 DNA is TGTGCCAGCTCACCACGGTCAAGTATGCAGCCCCAGCATTTT. Translated, it gives CASSPRSSMQPQHF.

The chain combines TRBV5-6 with TRBJ2-7, with a possible D match to TRBD2 (5 bases). CDR3 size: 15 residues. Between the trimmed V and J ends, which lost 4 bases and 3 bases, there was a span of 17 bases. Looked up from germline, CDR1 is SGHDT and CDR2 is YYEEEE. The CDR3 loop reads CASSLGSGGRYEQYF. Written as DNA, the CDR3 is TGTGCCAGCAGCCTGGGCTCGGGCGGGCGCTACGAGCAGTACTTC.

The chain has TRBV30 and TRBJ1-5; D is possibly TRBD1 (6 bases). The CDR3 is 13 amino acids. Germline CDR1 GTSNPN, CDR2 SVGIG (reference sequence). The V and J ends lost 1 base and 4 bases respectively, with 8 bases between them. CDR3 sequence: CAWSAGVNQPQHF. The CDR3 DNA follows: TGTGCCTGGAGTGCAGGGGTTAATCAGCCCCAGCATTTT.

The chain has TRBV7-6 and TRBJ2-3; 9 nucleotides line up with TRBD2. The CDR3 has 17 amino acids. Germline V lookup: CDR1 SGHVS, CDR2 FNYEAQ. V lost 2 bases to trimming and J lost 2 bases; unmatched junction nucleotides: 8. CDR3 sequence: CASSLTGAGGPTDTQYF. In DNA form, the CDR3 reads TGTGCCAGCAGCTTAACCGGAGCGGGGGGCCCCACAGATACGCAGTATTTT.

The table lists this clone with a few counts. The chain couples TRBV4-3 to TRBJ1-2, with D perhaps TRBD1 (6 bases). CDR3 length equals 14 residues. CDR1 is LGHNA and CDR2 is YSLEER in the germline V gene. The V and J ends lost 2 bases and 5 bases respectively, with 12 bases between them. CDR3 sequence reads: CASSQQRTAYGYTF. As DNA, the CDR3 is TGCGCCAGCAGCCAACAAAGGACAGCATATGGCTACACCTTC.